This is a list of T cell receptor beta chains from one sample in a study of T cells after yellow fever vaccination. MiXCR was run by TCRdb on the 5' RACE reads, yielding one entry per CDR3 protein. The table shows fewer than 400,000 distinct CDR3 sequences, with about 10% occurring only once. The sample consisted of CD4+ T cells sorted from PBMCs, taken 45 days after the yellow fever booster vaccination. The receptor set was obtained from a man between 18 and 35 years old who received the YFV17D yellow fever vaccine. CDR3s include the opening cysteine and the closing phenylalanine or tryptophan. Each record gives: J gene, clone size, V gene, D gene, CDR3 protein, CDR3 DNA. The D gene is left open where the match is weak. A clone size is listed for some rows: how often the clone was seen (once, few, many), or a class if it is expanded.

TRBJ1-6,few,TRBV6-5,TRBD1,CASSDRGDSPLHF,TGTGCCAGCAGCGACAGGGGTGATTCACCCCTCCACTTT
TRBJ1-2,few,TRBV20-1,.,CSAPTGFDGYTF,TGCAGTGCTCCGACAGGTTTCGATGGCTACACCTTC
TRBJ2-5,.,TRBV5-1,TRBD1,CASSWGTGQETQYF,TGTGCCAGCAGCTGGGGGACAGGCCAAGAGACCCAGTACTTC
TRBJ2-1,.,TRBV5-1,TRBD1,CASSGRGRDNEQFF,TGCGCCAGCAGCGGCAGGGGGCGAGACAATGAGCAGTTCTTC
TRBJ2-5,few,TRBV18,TRBD1,CASSPVGQQETQYF,TGTGCCAGCTCACCAGTGGGACAGCAAGAGACCCAGTACTTC
TRBJ2-5,.,TRBV19,.,CASSPGERRTQYF,TGTGCCAGTAGTCCGGGGGAGCGCAGGACCCAGTACTTC
TRBJ2-5,many,TRBV7-9,TRBD2,CASSFGGGQETQYF,TGTGCCAGCAGCTTCGGCGGGGGACAAGAGACCCAGTACTTC
TRBJ1-2,once,TRBV2,.,CASSPVPNYGYTF,TGTGCCAGCAGTCCTGTTCCTAACTATGGCTACACCTTC
TRBJ2-1,few,TRBV20-1,TRBD2,CSARGVTSGATYNEQFF,TGCAGTGCTAGAGGGGTGACTAGCGGGGCAACATACAATGAGCAGTTCTTC
TRBJ2-5,few,TRBV6-5,TRBD2,CASRPPGLVKETQYF,TGTGCCAGCAGGCCCCCGGGACTAGTCAAGGAGACCCAGTACTTC
TRBJ1-1,many,TRBV7-8,TRBD1,CASSPFGTGGTEAFF,TGTGCCAGCAGCCCTTTCGGGACAGGGGGAACTGAAGCTTTCTTT
TRBJ2-3,many,TRBV7-2,TRBD2,CASSLVGTSGVYTDTQYF,TGTGCCAGCAGCTTAGTTGGGACTAGCGGGGTGTACACAGATACGCAGTATTTT
TRBJ1-4,many,TRBV7-9,.,CASSGRDGNEKLFF,TGTGCCAGCAGCGGCCGGGACGGTAATGAAAAACTGTTTTTT
TRBJ1-5,many,TRBV7-2,.,CASSLAEYQPQHF,TGTGCCAGCAGCTTAGCGGAATATCAGCCCCAGCATTTT
TRBJ2-4,few,TRBV2,TRBD2,CASKERGGPENIQYF,TGTGCCAGCAAGGAGCGGGGGGGCCCGGAAAACATTCAGTACTTC
TRBJ1-4,.,TRBV5-1,.,CASSLGDGRAGKLFF,TGCGCCAGCAGCTTGGGGGACGGTCGGGCCGGAAAACTGTTTTTT
TRBJ1-2,.,TRBV5-4,.,CASSPPETYGYTF,TGTGCCAGCAGTCCACCCGAGACCTATGGCTACACCTTC
TRBJ1-3,few,TRBV28,TRBD1,CASSGGGTAGNTIYF,TGTGCCAGCAGTGGAGGGGGGACAGCTGGAAACACCATATATTTT
TRBJ2-7,few,TRBV5-4,.,CASSWAGLGNEQYF,TGTGCCAGCAGCTGGGCGGGTCTGGGTAACGAGCAGTACTTC
TRBJ2-1,.,TRBV20-1,TRBD2,CSANPAGGGYNEQFF,TGCAGTGCTAATCCAGCGGGGGGCGGGTACAATGAGCAGTTCTTC
TRBJ2-7,many,TRBV4-1,.,CASSQDRVYEQYF,TGCGCCAGCAGCCAAGACCGAGTCTACGAGCAGTACTTC
TRBJ1-1,.,TRBV19,.,CASSNRAGATEAFF,TGTGCCAGTAGTAATAGGGCAGGGGCCACTGAAGCTTTCTTT
TRBJ2-1,.,TRBV9,.,CASRKGVSGNEQFF,TGTGCCAGCAGAAAGGGGGTTTCGGGCAATGAGCAGTTCTTC